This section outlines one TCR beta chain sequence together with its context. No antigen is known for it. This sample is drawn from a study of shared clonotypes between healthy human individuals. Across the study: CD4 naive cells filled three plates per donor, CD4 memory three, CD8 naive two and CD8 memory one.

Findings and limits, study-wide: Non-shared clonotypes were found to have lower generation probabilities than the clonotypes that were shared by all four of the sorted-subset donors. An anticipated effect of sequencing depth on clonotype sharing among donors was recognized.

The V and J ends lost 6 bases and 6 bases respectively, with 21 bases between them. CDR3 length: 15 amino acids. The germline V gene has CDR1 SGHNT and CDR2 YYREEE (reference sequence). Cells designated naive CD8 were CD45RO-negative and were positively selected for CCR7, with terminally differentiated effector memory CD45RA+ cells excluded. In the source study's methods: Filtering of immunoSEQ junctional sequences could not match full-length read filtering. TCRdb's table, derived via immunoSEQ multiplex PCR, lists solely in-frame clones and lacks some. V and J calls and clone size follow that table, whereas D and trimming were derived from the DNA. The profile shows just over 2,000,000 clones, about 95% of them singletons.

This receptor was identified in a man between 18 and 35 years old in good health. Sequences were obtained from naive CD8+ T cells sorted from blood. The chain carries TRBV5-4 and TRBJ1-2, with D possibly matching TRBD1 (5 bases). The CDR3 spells CASNPSMDTGDGYTF. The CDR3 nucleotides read TGTGCCAGCAACCCCTCGATGGACACCGGTGATGGCTACACCTTC.